The rows below give T cell receptor beta chains drawn from one sample of a study of molecular identifiers for immune sequencing clone quantification. Each CDR3 protein gets one entry after TCRdb re-called the PCR reads with MiXCR. Here the sample spans 600,000 to 650,000 distinct CDR3 sequences, just under 20% being singletons. The material sequenced was naive CD8+ T cells from blood, with Jurkat cell RNA spiked in. These receptors all stem from a human donor in good health. Some libraries in this study had Jurkat cell RNA spiked in. Each CDR3 is given with its conserved first and last residue. D genes are given only for firm matches. The size entry is marked missing in some rows and otherwise reads once, few, many or a size class.

CDR3nt,CDR3aa,abundance,v_gene,j_gene,d_gene
TGCAGTGTTAGACCCCACAGCACCTACGAGCAGTACTTC,CSVRPHSTYEQYF,-,TRBV20-1,TRBJ2-7,-
TGTGCCAGCAGCTCTGGCCTACCGTATAATGAGCAGTTCTTC,CASSSGLPYNEQFF,many,TRBV5-6,TRBJ2-1,-
TGTGCCAGCAGCCAAGACAGGGACGGGTCCTACGAGCAGTACTTC,CASSQDRDGSYEQYF,few,TRBV3-1,TRBJ2-7,-
TGTGCCAGCAGCCGTATTCTACTAGCGGCCCCTGGGGATACGCAGTATTTT,CASSRILLAAPGDTQYF,-,TRBV28,TRBJ2-3,TRBD2
TGTGCCAGCAGTTTCTCACAGGTGGGCGAGCAGTACTTC,CASSFSQVGEQYF,few,TRBV28,TRBJ2-7,-
TGTGCCAGCAGTTTTGATGGGGGCTCCTACGAGCAGTACTTC,CASSFDGGSYEQYF,few,TRBV27,TRBJ2-7,-
TGTGCCAGCAGTACCAGCGGGAGTGGTTACGAGCAGTACTTC,CASSTSGSGYEQYF,many,TRBV6-5,TRBJ2-7,TRBD2
TGTGCCAGCAGTCCTACAGGGACGTATGGCTACACCTTC,CASSPTGTYGYTF,many,TRBV28,TRBJ1-2,-
TGTGCCAGCAGCTTGGCGGGGAGCTACACCTTC,CASSLAGSYTF,-,TRBV5-3,TRBJ1-2,-
TGTGCCAGCAGTTTAAGCAGAGACACTGAAGCTTTCTTT,CASSLSRDTEAFF,many,TRBV28,TRBJ1-1,-
TGTGCCAGCAGCCCGGTGGATGCCCTAGCCTACGAGCAGTACTTC,CASSPVDALAYEQYF,many,TRBV7-6,TRBJ2-7,-
TGCAGCGTGGACAGGGGGCAAGACAACGGCTACACCTTC,CSVDRGQDNGYTF,many,TRBV29-1,TRBJ1-2,TRBD1